The 12 T cell receptor beta chains below all came from one sample that was sequenced in a study of cytomegalovirus exposure and HLA in healthy donors. This PCR relied on a set of 60 Vbeta primers and 13 Jbeta primers. This table comes from immunoSEQ multiplex PCR, and its TCRdb copy is limited to in-frame clones, with some not included. The data contain 100,000 to 150,000 clones, about two thirds of them singletons. The sequencing input was PBMCs. The source of these receptors is a woman aged 55-69 years in good health and CMV-seropositive.

The gene calls are TRBV7-9 and TRBJ2-1; D is unresolved. CDR1 and CDR2 from the germline V gene are SEHNR and FQNEAQ (reference sequence). There are 16 residues in the CDR3. V was cut by 5 bases and J by 0 bases, with 14 bases left in between. This CDR3 is CASSPTGVSSYNEQFF. CDR3 nucleotides: TGTGCCAGCAGCCCGACCGGAGTAAGCTCCTACAATGAGCAGTTCTTC.

This clone was seen more than once but under ten times. The J gene is TRBJ1-5, the V gene TRBV4-2; D gene unclear. Germline CDR1 and CDR2: LGHNA and YNFKEQ. Trimming removed 0 bases from V and 2 bases from J, with 11 bases in between. The CDR3 totals 16 residues. In DNA form, the CDR3 reads TGTGCCAGCAGCCAAGATAGGTCCGGAGGCAATCAGCCCCAGCATTTT. Protein product: CASSQDRSGGNQPQHF.

The chain has TRBV5-1 and TRBJ1-5; 10 bases line up with TRBD1. Germline assignment: CDR1 SGHRS and CDR2 YFSETQ. Trimming removed 0 bases from V and 6 bases from J; junction bases left unmatched: 6. This CDR3 has 16 residues. The CDR3 spells CASSLDGDRGFQPQHF. The CDR3 nucleotides read TGCGCCAGCAGCTTGGACGGGGACAGGGGTTTTCAGCCCCAGCATTTT.

This chain connects TRBV13 to TRBJ1-2, with D possibly being TRBD1 (6 bases). The CDR3 covers 13 residues. Trimming stripped 5 bases from V and 8 bases from J, with 15 bases between. Germline CDR1 and CDR2: PRHDT and FYEKMQ (reference sequence). The CDR3 coding sequence is TGTGCCAGCAGCGTACAGGGCTCTGGGGGCTACACCTTC. Amino acids: CASSVQGSGGYTF.

V gene TRBV15 combines with J gene TRBJ1-3, with D perhaps matching TRBD1 (6 bases). The germline V gene has CDR1 LNHNV and CDR2 YYDKDF (reference sequence). The V end was cut by 0 bases, the J end by 3 bases, with 9 bases between. The CDR3 is 15 amino acids. CDR3 nucleotides: TGTGCCACCAGCAGAGAGGCAGGGGTTGGAAACACCATATATTTT. The encoded protein is CATSREAGVGNTIYF.

There are a few counts of this clone. The chain couples TRBV10-3 to TRBJ2-1, with 10 nucleotides matching TRBD2. This CDR3 region has 17 residues. With 5 bases clipped from V and 3 bases from J, the junction kept 10 bases outside the gene matches. Per germline, CDR1 ENHRY and CDR2 SYGVKD. The CDR3 is CAISRPLAGGNYNEQFF. CDR3 nucleotides: TGTGCCATCAGTCGACCCTTAGCGGGGGGAAACTACAATGAGCAGTTCTTC.

This clone is a singleton in its sample. The gene calls are TRBV7-7 and TRBJ2-7; D might be TRBD1 (5 bases). The CDR3 spans 13 residues. Looked up from germline, CDR1 is SSHAT and CDR2 is FNYEAQ (reference sequence). The V and J ends lost 4 bases and 6 bases respectively, with 13 bases between them. In DNA, the CDR3 is TGTGCCAGCAGCTCCACCCCTAGGGGCGAGCAGTACTTC. Residues: CASSSTPRGEQYF.

This CDR3 is CASRGLAGFTYNEQFF. The CDR3 nucleotides are TGCGCCAGCAGAGGACTAGCGGGGTTTACCTACAATGAGCAGTTCTTC. The chain links TRBV5-1 to TRBJ2-1; TRBD2 matches 12 bases. V trimming: 5 bases; J trimming: 2 bases; junction bases outside the gene matches: 5. The CDR3 runs to 16 residues. Germline CDR1 and CDR2: SGHRS and YFSETQ.

The chain is built from TRBV18 and TRBJ1-5, with TRBD1 identical over 9 bases. V lost 6 bases and J lost 4; bases outside the gene matches: 4. There are 14 residues in the CDR3. Per germline, CDR1 KGHSH and CDR2 LQKENI. The CDR3 region has the DNA TGTGCCAGCTCCGACAGGGGGACAAATCAGCCCCAGCATTTT. As protein: CASSDRGTNQPQHF.

The chain links TRBV6-5 to TRBJ1-3; perhaps TRBD1 as D (5 bases). Trimming cost V 6 bases and J 3 bases, with 9 bases left between them. The CDR3 runs 13 residues. CDR1 MNHEY and CDR2 SVGAGI come from the germline V gene. As DNA, the CDR3 is TGTGCCAGCAGACCCCAGGGTGGAAACACCATATATTTT. This codes for CASRPQGGNTIYF.

This clone has only a few counts. The chain combines TRBV9 with TRBJ2-5; 7 bases agree with TRBD2. The germline CDR1 and CDR2 sequences are SGDLS and YYNGEE. This CDR3 region has 16 residues. V lost 0 bases and J lost 7; bases outside the gene matches: 12. DNA for the CDR3: TGTGCCAGCAGCGTAGACCTTTTGGGGGGGTCGGGGACCCAGTACTTC. Amino acid sequence: CASSVDLLGGSGTQYF.

This clone has only a few counts. The chain uses TRBV6-1 and TRBJ2-7; possibly TRBD1 for D (5 bases). CDR3 length: 13 residues. CDR1 and CDR2 (germline): MNHNS, SASEGT. V lost 7 bases to trimming and J lost 0 bases, with 10 bases between them. CDR3 DNA: TGTGCCAGCACCTACGACAGCTCCTACGAGCAGTACTTC. Encoded protein: CASTYDSSYEQYF.